Included here is one TCR beta chain sequence, with context. This entry is derived from a study of blood T cell repertoires in COVID-19. Study summary: Material from acute and convalescent COVID-19 was sourced from the United States, Italy and Spain.

Original analysis: For nucleated cells, counts were estimated from reference gene primer amplification. Repertoires were generated with immunoSEQ multiplex PCR, while TCRdb's copy carries only in-frame clones and drops some. That table supplies the V and J calls and clone size; D and trimming were determined from the DNA. This table has hundreds of thousands of clones, about 90% appearing once. Seattle's cohort entered during active infection and was followed longitudinally. With 7 bases removed from V and 2 bases from J, the gap between germline ends came to 15 bases. The CDR3 extends over 15 amino acids. Germline V gene lookup returns CDR1 WSHSY and CDR2 SAAADI.

This TCR was recovered from a woman between 55 and 75 years old with COVID-19, enrolled during active disease. This sequence joins TRBV10-2 and TRBJ1-5, with D perhaps TRBD1 (6 bases). Sequenced: peripheral blood. The CDR3 region is CASTQTTGGNQPQHF. CDR3 DNA: TGCGCCAGCACCCAAACGACAGGAGGCAATCAGCCCCAGCATTTT.